The 29 T cell receptor beta chains reported below all come from one sample, sequenced in a study of identical twins. One entry per CDR3 protein, called by TCRdb with MiXCR from the 5' RACE reads. The top ten clones hold 40% of a sample with about 200,000 distinct CDR3 sequences, approximately 16% of them seen once. The data were also submitted as part of a second study, on T cells expressing NK-cell markers.

Sequencing used CD8+ T cells sorted from blood. These TCRs come from a woman under 30 in good health.

The V and J genes are TRBV13 and TRBJ2-1, with D perhaps given as TRBD1 or TRBD2 (5 bases each). Deletions cut 4 bases from V and 7 bases from J, with 14 bases between. This CDR3 comprises 14 residues. CDR1 is PRHDT and CDR2 is FYEKMQ in the germline V gene (reference sequence). The CDR3 sequence: CASSWDRKWNEQFF. The CDR3 coding sequence is TGTGCCAGCAGCTGGGACCGAAAGTGGAATGAGCAGTTCTTC.

This clonotype turned up a few times. The rearrangement links TRBV11-2 to TRBJ2-7, with a possible D match to TRBD1 (5 bases). Germline V gene lookup returns CDR1 SGHAT and CDR2 FQNNGV. The germline V and J ends were trimmed by 5 bases and 4 bases, with 18 bases remaining between them. This CDR3 region has 15 residues. CDR3 nucleotide sequence: TGTGCCAGCAGCGCCGTTGGGGCCCTTAAATACGAGCAGTACTTC. Amino acid sequence: CASSAVGALKYEQYF.

This chain joins TRBV29-1 and TRBJ2-1, with TRBD2 matching over 14 bases. V lost 3 bases, J lost 3 bases, and 10 bases stayed unmatched. Germline-derived CDR1 and CDR2 are SQVTM and ANQGSEA. The CDR3 runs 18 residues. The CDR3 coding sequence is TGCAGCGTTGATGTGGGACTAGCGGGAGATAAACTCTACAATGAGCAGTTCTTC. Protein: CSVDVGLAGDKLYNEQFF.

This clonotype came up a few times. The chain couples TRBV6-2 or TRBV6-3 to TRBJ2-1; the D gene is possibly TRBD2 (6 bases). CDR1 is MNHEY and CDR2 is SVGEGT in the germline V gene. CDR3 length equals 16 residues. Trimming pared 0 bases from V and 6 bases from J, leaving 15 bases between. CDR3 protein: CASSYSGGSPFNEQFF. As DNA, the CDR3 is TGTGCCAGCAGTTACTCTGGGGGGAGCCCCTTCAATGAGCAGTTCTTC.

This clonotype was counted at least ten times. This chain joins TRBV10-2 and TRBJ2-2; TRBD2 might be the D (5 bases). The CDR3 is 13 residues long. V lost 8 bases to trimming and J lost 1 base, with 8 bases between them. Looked up from germline, CDR1 is WSHSY and CDR2 is SAAADI. Here the CDR3 reads CASLEGNTGELFF. CDR3 DNA: TGCGCCAGCCTTGAGGGGAACACCGGGGAGCTGTTTTTT.

This clonotype was seen a handful of times. The chain uses TRBV9 and TRBJ2-1, with D unresolved. Trimming took 3 bases from V and 7 from J, leaving 11 bases between them. The CDR3 totals 13 residues. The V gene's germline CDR1 is SGDLS and CDR2 YYNGEE. CDR3 sequence reads: CASSDDTRNEQFF. Here the CDR3 DNA reads TGTGCCAGCAGCGACGACACGCGGAATGAGCAGTTCTTC.

This clonotype was found a few times. The chain joins TRBV4-1 to TRBJ1-2, with D unclear. Between the trimmed V and J ends, which lost 4 bases and 1 base, there was a span of 16 bases. This CDR3 contains 16 residues. The V gene's germline CDR1 is MGHRA and CDR2 YSYEKL. This chain's CDR3 is CASSLPVDGINYGYTF. Here the CDR3 DNA reads TGCGCCAGCAGCCTTCCTGTGGACGGGATTAACTATGGCTACACCTTC.

This chain links TRBV7-6 with TRBJ2-1, with TRBD2 matching 16 bases. The CDR3 totals 17 residues. With V trimmed by 4 bases and J by 9 bases, 9 bases remained unmatched. CDR1 and CDR2 (germline): SGHVS, FNYEAQ. CDR3 bases: TGTGCCAGCAGCTCCAATCCGGGACTAGCGGGAGGGCGTGAGCAGTTCTTC. Its protein product is CASSSNPGLAGGREQFF.

CDR3 sequence: CASLRGIGELFF. CDR3 DNA sequence: TGCGCCAGCCTAAGGGGAATCGGGGAGCTGTTTTTT. The chain uses TRBV10-2 and TRBJ2-2; D may be TRBD1 (5 bases). The V end lost 8 bases, the J end lost 7 bases, and 11 bases lay between the germline ends. Germline V lookup: CDR1 WSHSY, CDR2 SAAADI. The CDR3 contains 12 residues.

The V call is TRBV29-1, the J call TRBJ2-3; possible D gene TRBD1, 6 bases. Germline V gene lookup returns CDR1 SQVTM and CDR2 ANQGSEA. This CDR3 region has 15 residues. V lost 6 bases to trimming and J lost 2 bases, with 18 bases between them. CDR3 amino acids: CSVPPGHGTTDTQYF. The CDR3, as DNA: TGCAGCGTCCCTCCGGGACACGGAACCACAGATACGCAGTATTTT.

Many counts were recorded for this clonotype. The DNA for the CDR3 is TGTGCCAGCAGCTTCGGCGGGGGATACAATGAGCAGTTCTTC. This codes for CASSFGGGYNEQFF. The chain links TRBV7-9 to TRBJ2-1, with 7 bases identical to TRBD2. Germline loops: CDR1 SEHNR, CDR2 FQNEAQ (reference sequence). This CDR3 comprises 14 residues. Trimming cost V 3 bases and J 4 bases; bases outside gene matches: 3.

This clonotype was seen only a few times. This chain uses TRBV18 with TRBJ2-5; 8 nucleotides agree with TRBD1. This CDR3 contains 16 residues. Germline V gene data show CDR1 as KGHSH and CDR2 as LQKENI. With V trimmed by 3 bases and J by 5 bases, 11 bases remained unmatched. The CDR3 sequence is CASSPATGDIRETQYF. CDR3 bases: TGTGCCAGCTCACCGGCGACAGGGGACATTCGGGAGACCCAGTACTTC.

This clonotype was found a few times. The chain is built from TRBV15 and TRBJ1-2, with 10 bases aligning to TRBD1. V lost 5 bases to trimming and J lost 4 bases; unmatched junction nucleotides: 13. Germline CDR1 LNHNV, CDR2 YYDKDF (reference sequence). This CDR3 is 17 amino acids long. The DNA for the CDR3 is TGTGCCACCAGCGTCTTTTTACAGGACAGGGGGAGCTATGGCTACACCTTC. This codes for CATSVFLQDRGSYGYTF.

This clonotype has at least ten counts. This chain connects TRBV10-1 to TRBJ1-1, with 9 bases lining up with TRBD1. The J segment lost 3 bases and the V segment lost 3 bases, leaving 14 bases of the junction unmatched. Germline loops: CDR1 WNHNN, CDR2 SYGVQD (reference sequence). This CDR3 contains 18 residues. The CDR3 DNA reads TGCGCCAGCAGTGATAAAATGCGGGACAGGGACGAGGACACTGAAGCTTTCTTT. Translation: CASSDKMRDRDEDTEAFF.

This clonotype was seen only a few times. The chain couples TRBV24-1 to TRBJ1-1, with D perhaps matching TRBD1 (5 bases). V was trimmed by 3 bases and J by 7 bases, leaving 5 bases between them. The CDR3 runs to 11 residues. Germline V CDR1 and CDR2: KGHDR, SFDVKD. The CDR3 spells CATSDGHEAFF. The CDR3 DNA follows: TGTGCCACCAGTGATGGACATGAAGCTTTCTTT.

This clonotype was seen a few times. This chain uses TRBV3-1 with TRBJ2-1, with 9 positions matching TRBD2. The germline V gene encodes CDR1 LGHDT and CDR2 YNNKEL (reference sequence). The ends lost 0 bases at V and 3 bases at J; junction bases unmatched: 9. The CDR3 contains 18 residues. CDR3 sequence reads: CASSQDKAGLAVYNEQFF. CDR3 in DNA: TGTGCCAGCAGCCAAGATAAGGCGGGACTAGCAGTCTACAATGAGCAGTTCTTC.

This clonotype has just a few counts. This rearrangement joins TRBV7-2 to TRBJ2-7, with TRBD1 as a possible D gene (6 bases). Germline lookup yields CDR1 SGHTA and CDR2 FQGNSA. V was cut by 5 bases and J by 0 bases, with 8 bases left in between. The CDR3 totals 13 residues. The CDR3 is CASSRGSSYEQYF. The CDR3 DNA is TGTGCCAGCAGCAGGGGGAGCTCCTACGAGCAGTACTTC.

This chain connects TRBV12-5 to TRBJ2-5, with a weak D call TRBD2 (6 bases). The CDR3 extends over 14 amino acids. The germline CDR1 and CDR2 sequences are LGHNT and FRNRAP. The V end lost 8 bases, the J end lost 5 bases, and 18 bases lay between the germline ends. The CDR3, as DNA: TGTGCTAGTCTCCCTCCCTCGGGGGTGGAGACCCAGTACTTC. Protein: CASLPPSGVETQYF.

The genes are TRBV11-2 and TRBJ2-3; D could derive from TRBD1 or TRBD2 (5 bases each). The CDR3 is 15 residues long. The germline gives CDR1 SGHAT, CDR2 FQNNGV. Trimming shortened V by 5 bases and J by 10 bases, and 22 bases separated the two germline ends. The CDR3 sequence is CASSPTLGPALSQYF. In DNA form, the CDR3 reads TGTGCCAGCAGCCCAACTTTGGGACCGGCTCTCTCGCAGTATTTT.

The rearrangement joins TRBV18 to TRBJ2-5, with 8 positions matching TRBD1. The ends lost 3 bases at V and 4 bases at J; junction bases unmatched: 7. From germline, CDR1 is KGHSH and CDR2 LQKENI. This CDR3 contains 15 residues. CDR3 bases: TGTGCCAGCTCACCCACCGACAGGGGTCGAGAGACCCAGTACTTC. It encodes CASSPTDRGRETQYF. The whole variable domain, remainder taken from reference TRBV18 and TRBJ2-5, is NAGVMQNPRHLVRRRGQEARLRCSPMKGHSHVYWYRQLPEEGLKFMVYLQKENIIDESGMPKERFSAEFPKEGPSILRIQQVVRGDSAAYFCASSPTDRGRETQYFGPGTRLLVL.

V usage is TRBV11-1 and J usage is TRBJ2-3, with 13 bases lining up with TRBD2. V shed 4 bases, J shed 5 bases, and the junction held 12 bases outside the gene matches. CDR3 size: 18 residues. Germline V gives CDR1 SGHAT, CDR2 FQDESV (reference sequence). CDR3 region: CASSSSRLAGGLKDTQYF. CDR3 DNA sequence: TGTGCCAGCAGCTCCTCCCGACTAGCGGGAGGCCTGAAAGATACGCAGTATTTT.

The chain recombines TRBV15 with TRBJ2-3; 10 bases match TRBD2. CDR3 size: 17 residues. Per germline, CDR1 LNHNV and CDR2 YYDKDF (reference sequence). V shed 0 bases and J 3 bases; nucleotides not matched to a gene: 6. The CDR3 sequence is CATSRDASGSGTDTQYF. In DNA form, the CDR3 reads TGTGCCACCAGCAGAGATGCTAGCGGGAGTGGGACAGATACGCAGTATTTT.

This sequence joins TRBV20-1 and TRBJ2-3, with 15 bases that match TRBD2. Losses at the gene ends were 0 bases for V and 1 base for J; bases not matched to a gene: 8. Looked up from germline, CDR1 is DFQATT and CDR2 is SNEGSKA (reference sequence). The CDR3 has 19 amino acids. CDR3 in DNA: TGCAGTGCTAGAGAGCCAGGACTAGCGGGGGGGCGTGGCACAGATACGCAGTATTTT. This gives the protein CSAREPGLAGGRGTDTQYF.

CDR3 coding DNA: TGTGCCAGCGCAGGGGTTTTAGGGACATTTTTTTACGAGCAGTACTTC. This gives the protein CASAGVLGTFFYEQYF. The V gene is TRBV27, the J gene TRBJ2-7; possible D gene TRBD1, 6 bases. The V end lost 8 bases, the J end lost 4 bases, and 24 bases lay between the germline ends. Germline V gene data show CDR1 as MNHEY and CDR2 as SMNVEV (reference sequence). This CDR3 comprises 16 residues.

This clonotype has only a few counts. This chain uses TRBV6-1 with TRBJ2-1, with D possibly matching TRBD2 (5 bases). Germline CDR1 and CDR2: MNHNS and SASEGT. Between the trimmed V and J ends, which lost 9 bases and 9 bases, there was a span of 12 bases. This CDR3 has 11 residues. CDR3: CASSRGIEQFF. In DNA, the CDR3 is TGTGCCAGTAGCCGGGGAATTGAGCAGTTCTTC.

V and J are TRBV7-9 and TRBJ2-1; D unclear. The CDR3 runs to 15 residues. Germline V gene sequence: CDR1 SEHNR, CDR2 FQNEAQ (reference sequence). Trimming stripped 1 base from V and 2 bases from J, with 9 bases between. The CDR3 spells CASSLETGPYNEQFF. The CDR3 DNA reads TGTGCCAGCAGCTTAGAAACCGGCCCCTACAATGAGCAGTTCTTC.

The CDR3 DNA is TGTGCCAGCAGCGCAGCTCCTAGCGGGAGGGTCTACGAGCAGTACTTC. Protein sequence: CASSAAPSGRVYEQYF. The genes are TRBV9 and TRBJ2-7; 12 bases match TRBD2. The V gene end was trimmed by 3 bases and the J gene end by 3 bases; junction bases not matched to a gene: 7. Germline assignment: CDR1 SGDLS and CDR2 YYNGEE. The CDR3 consists of 16 residues.

The V call is TRBV29-1, the J call TRBJ2-7, with a possible D match to TRBD2 (7 bases). V lost 1 base, J lost 2 bases, and 21 bases lay in between. The CDR3 covers 17 residues. Germline V gene data show CDR1 as SQVTM and CDR2 as ANQGSEA. The CDR3 sequence is CSVEVPAGAGDPYEQYF. The CDR3 nucleotides are TGCAGCGTTGAAGTACCCGCGGGGGCAGGGGATCCCTACGAGCAGTACTTC.

The chain combines TRBV7-9 with TRBJ2-1, with 10 bases matching TRBD1. The V gene's germline CDR1 is SEHNR and CDR2 FQNEAQ (reference sequence). V lost 2 bases and J lost 7; bases outside the gene matches: 11. The CDR3 loop spans 17 amino acids. CDR3 region: CASSLPRGQGVDNEQFF. DNA for the CDR3: TGTGCCAGCAGCTTACCCCGCGGACAGGGGGTTGATAATGAGCAGTTCTTC.